A single sample gave rise to the 11 T cell receptor beta chains below, sequenced in a study of vaccination effects on CD4 cells after COVID-19 (dated by TCRdb to about 2022). The protocol used for the library was the immunoSEQ multiplex PCR assay. TCRdb took this table from immuneACCESS and kept in-frame rearrangements with V and J called. Such tables lack part of the clones; where checked against another copy, unresolved V genes explain under half of the gap, and the rest is unexplained. This sample is represented by 30,000 to 35,000 clones; 55% to 75% of them were singletons. 25% to 30% of the sample is held by the ten biggest clonotypes. The ViraFEST assay stimulated PBMC with viral peptide pools and then used TCR sequencing to identify antigen-specific CD4+ T cell clonotypes by expansion. After around 10 days of culture, CD4+ T cells were isolated with the EasySep CD4+ T cell isolation kit.

The antigens of these receptors remain unknown. Sequenced here: CD4+ T cells from PBMCs cultured with HCoV-229E spike peptides, sampled before COVID-19 vaccination. The sample's cell subset or site, from its label and the paper: HCoV-229E spike overlapping peptide pool stimulation. The receptors derive from a human donor who received a COVID-19 vaccine.

The chain joins TRBV7-9 to TRBJ1-2; tentative D call: TRBD1 (6 bases). The CDR3 is 15 amino acids. Germline CDR1 reads SEHNR; CDR2 reads FQNEAQ (reference sequence). Trimming stripped 1 base from V and 8 bases from J, with 17 bases between. CDR3 coding DNA: TGTGCCAGCAGCTTAGGTGCCAGGGGACGATCGGGCTACACCTTC. This translates into CASSLGARGRSGYTF.

The chain carries TRBV5-4 and TRBJ2-1, with TRBD2 matching 9 bases. The ends lost 1 base at V and 7 bases at J; junction bases unmatched: 12. CDR3 length equals 17 residues. The germline CDR1 and CDR2 sequences are SGHNT and YYREEE (reference sequence). CDR3 nucleotide sequence: TGTGCCAGCAGCTTGACATACTCGCGGGGGGGTGGGAATGAGCAGTTCTTC. Its translation: CASSLTYSRGGGNEQFF.

The chain recombines TRBV4-3 with TRBJ1-2, with D perhaps TRBD1 (6 bases). Per the germline V gene, CDR1 is LGHNA and CDR2 is YSLEER. This CDR3 has 13 amino acids. V was pared by 6 bases and J by 7 bases, with 15 bases between. In DNA, the CDR3 is TGCGCCAGCAGTCAAAAAACAGGGTCTGGCTACACCTTC. This encodes CASSQKTGSGYTF.

This chain links TRBV5-1 with TRBJ1-1; no definite D call. Germline values: CDR1 SGHRS, CDR2 YFSETQ. V lost 2 bases, J lost 0 bases, and 5 bases lay in between. The CDR3 totals 13 residues. CDR3 sequence (DNA): TGCGCCAGCAGCTTACAGATGAACACTGAAGCTTTCTTT. This gives the protein CASSLQMNTEAFF. Full variable domain (outside the CDR3, taken from reference TRBV5-1 and TRBJ1-1): KAGVTQTPRYLIKTRGQQVTLSCSPISGHRSVSWYQQTPGQGLQFLFEYFSETQRNKGNFPGRFSGRQFSNSRSEMNVSTLELGDSALYLCASSLQMNTEAFFGQGTRLTVV.

The rearrangement uses TRBV5-1 and TRBJ1-6; D is ambiguous. V was shortened by 4 bases and J by 3 bases, with 5 bases between the two germline ends. The germline V gene has CDR1 SGHRS and CDR2 YFSETQ. The CDR3 is 13 amino acids. DNA for the CDR3: TGCGCCAGCAGCGAAATCTATAATTCACCCCTCCACTTT. This sequence encodes CASSEIYNSPLHF.

This clone occurred once. V gene TRBV28 combines with J gene TRBJ2-7, with D perhaps being TRBD1 or TRBD2 (6 bases each). V was pared by 7 bases and J by 3 bases, with 28 bases between. CDR1 and CDR2 (germline): MDHEN, SYDVKM. This CDR3 comprises 18 residues. CDR3 protein: CASIPRRGDQLGGYEQYF. The CDR3, as DNA: TGTGCCAGCATCCCCCGGCGGGGCGATCAACTAGGGGGCTACGAGCAGTACTTC.

This clone showed up just once. As DNA, the CDR3 is TGTGCCAGCAGTTACTCGACAGGGGGCGCCCGTGGCTACACCTTC. This translates into CASSYSTGGARGYTF. This chain connects TRBV6-5 to TRBJ1-2; 10 bases are a match to TRBD1. Per the germline V gene, CDR1 is MNHEY and CDR2 is SVGAGI. V was pared by 0 bases and J by 7 bases, with 5 bases of the junction left unmatched. This CDR3 has 15 amino acids.

This clone was detected only a few times. This rearrangement joins TRBV18 to TRBJ1-5, with no clear D. V was pared by 6 bases and J by 3 bases, with 12 bases between. CDR1 and CDR2 from the germline V gene are KGHSH and LQKENI. CDR3 length equals 14 residues. In nucleotides, the CDR3 is TGTGCCAGCTCCCTAGGACGGTCCAATCAGCCCCAGCATTTT. Amino acid sequence: CASSLGRSNQPQHF.

The chain has TRBV14 and TRBJ2-7, with 12 bases aligning to TRBD2. The CDR3 totals 18 residues. J was trimmed by 8 bases and V by 1 base; bases with no gene match: 15. The germline V gene encodes CDR1 SGHDN and CDR2 FVKESK. CDR3 protein: CASSQGEESLAGGLKQYF. The CDR3 region has the DNA TGTGCCAGCAGCCAAGGGGAAGAGAGTCTAGCGGGGGGGCTGAAGCAGTACTTC.

The chain couples TRBV30 to TRBJ2-3; a weak D match, TRBD2 (6 bases). Trimming took 2 bases from V and 0 from J, leaving 9 bases between them. CDR1 and CDR2 from the germline V gene are GTSNPN and SVGIG (reference sequence). The CDR3 runs 14 residues. CDR3 DNA: TGTGCCTGGAGTAGGGGACTTAGCACAGATACGCAGTATTTT. Amino acid sequence: CAWSRGLSTDTQYF.

The genes are TRBV6-1 and TRBJ1-2, with unresolved D. CDR3 length: 13 residues. Germline CDR1 and CDR2: MNHNS and SASEGT. Trimming shortened V by 0 bases and J by 8 bases, and 10 bases separated the two germline ends. The CDR3: CASSEARQGGYTF. The CDR3 DNA reads as TGTGCCAGCAGTGAAGCGAGACAAGGCGGCTACACCTTC.